This TCR beta chain was observed in a study of T cell changes during pregnancy in multiple sclerosis. The CDR3 runs to 19 residues. From germline, CDR1 is MDHEN and CDR2 SYDVKM. With V trimmed by 5 bases and J by 0 bases, 14 bases remained unmatched. Here immunoSEQ multiplex PCR was the method, and the copy in TCRdb shows in-frame clones only, minus some. The sample lists tens of thousands of clones, 90% to 95% occurring once. The origin of this receptor is a female donor with multiple sclerosis, enrolled in a pregnancy study. J is TRBJ2-1 and V is TRBV28, with 9 positions matching TRBD1. Sequencing used peripheral blood, obtained in the third trimester of pregnancy. CDR3 DNA: TGTGCCAGCAGTGCACGAGTGGACAGGGGACTAAGCTCCTACAATGAGCAGTTCTTC. It is translated as CASSARVDRGLSSYNEQFF.